This entry lists 12 T cell receptor beta chains sequenced from one sample in a study of shared clonotypes between healthy human individuals. The protocol was immunoSEQ multiplex PCR, while the TCRdb copy is restricted to in-frame clones and leaves out a portion. The sample consists of about 480,000 clones, approximately 85% of them appearing once. The sample taken for sequencing was PBMCs. The receptors were sampled from a woman aged 40 to 50 in good health. Some clones in this sample may be carry-over from other donors' samples.

The V and J genes are TRBV27 and TRBJ1-4; 10 bases agree with TRBD1. The junction had 7 bases not matched to a gene; V was cut back by 6 bases and J by 6 bases. Germline V lookup: CDR1 MNHEY, CDR2 SMNVEV (reference sequence). This CDR3 comprises 15 residues. The CDR3 protein is CASRQETGGYEKLFF. CDR3 in DNA: TGTGCCAGCAGACAGGAGACAGGGGGCTATGAAAAACTGTTTTTT.

This chain joins TRBV28 and TRBJ2-3; D is unresolved. Germline V gene lookup returns CDR1 MDHEN and CDR2 SYDVKM. The CDR3 runs 13 residues. Between the trimmed V and J ends, which lost 7 bases and 4 bases, there was a span of 12 bases. The CDR3 here is CASKASGPDTQYF. The DNA for the CDR3 is TGTGCCAGCAAGGCTAGTGGGCCAGATACGCAGTATTTT.

The CDR3 DNA reads as TGTGCCAGCAGCTCGCCCGGGACAGGGCAAGAGACCCAGTACTTC. Residues: CASSSPGTGQETQYF. V gene TRBV11-2 combines with J gene TRBJ2-5; 9 nucleotides line up with TRBD1. Losses at the gene ends were 4 bases for V and 2 bases for J; bases not matched to a gene: 5. The germline CDR1 and CDR2 sequences are SGHAT and FQNNGV. The CDR3 is 15 residues long. Full variable domain (outside the CDR3, taken from reference TRBV11-2 and TRBJ2-5): EAGVAQSPRYKIIEKRQSVAFWCNPISGHATLYWYQQILGQGPKLLIQFQNNGVVDDSQLPKDRFSAERLKGVDSTLKIQPAKLEDSAVYLCASSSPGTGQETQYFGPGTRLLVL.

The V gene is TRBV18, the J gene TRBJ2-7; D remains unclear. The CDR3 covers 14 residues. The germline V and J ends were trimmed by 1 base and 7 bases, with 14 bases remaining between them. Germline-derived CDR1 and CDR2 are KGHSH and LQKENI. CDR3 DNA sequence: TGTGCCAGCTCACCACGTCACGACTCTCGGGAGCAGTACTTC. It encodes CASSPRHDSREQYF.

The V call is TRBV7-2, the J call TRBJ2-1, with 15 bases lining up with TRBD2. CDR3 size: 17 residues. Germline V gene sequence: CDR1 SGHTA, CDR2 FQGNSA. The junction had 9 bases not matched to a gene; V was cut back by 5 bases and J by 7 bases. CDR3: CASSHQSGTSGRNEQFF. The CDR3 nucleotides read TGTGCCAGCAGCCACCAGTCGGGGACTAGCGGGAGGAATGAGCAGTTCTTC.

V is TRBV18 and J is TRBJ2-3; D not certain. Germline V gene sequence: CDR1 KGHSH, CDR2 LQKENI. Trimming stripped 3 bases from V and 1 base from J, with 5 bases between. This CDR3 has 13 residues. The CDR3 nucleotides are TGTGCCAGCTCACCCACCCGCACAGATACGCAGTATTTT. This gives the protein CASSPTRTDTQYF.

V is TRBV19 and J is TRBJ1-2; D is unresolved. CDR3 size: 15 residues. The germline gives CDR1 LNHDA, CDR2 SQIVND (reference sequence). V was clipped by 3 bases and J by 10 bases, with 21 bases between them. CDR3 loop: CASSMQEYGYDDYTF. The CDR3 DNA follows: TGTGCCAGTAGTATGCAGGAGTACGGATACGATGACTACACCTTC.

The chain has TRBV28 and TRBJ1-2; D is uncertain. Germline V gene sequence: CDR1 MDHEN, CDR2 SYDVKM. Trimming took off 5 bases at V and 5 bases at J, with 15 bases between the two ends. This CDR3 is 14 amino acids long. The CDR3 sequence is CASSASRVRYGYTF. The DNA of the CDR3 is TGTGCCAGCAGTGCCAGTAGGGTTAGGTATGGCTACACCTTC.

The chain is built from TRBV11-1 and TRBJ2-6, with D unclear. Germline loops: CDR1 SGHAT, CDR2 FQDESV (reference sequence). The CDR3 covers 16 residues. V was trimmed by 0 bases and J by 1 base, leaving 7 bases between them. For the CDR3, the DNA is TGTGCCAGCAGCTTAGCAGGGTTGTCTGGGGCCAACGTCCTGACTTTC. It specifies CASSLAGLSGANVLTF.

The chain couples TRBV30 to TRBJ2-5; TRBD1 or TRBD2 may be the D gene (6 bases each). The CDR3 spans 14 residues. Trimming left V 3 bases short and J 1 base short, with 12 bases between. CDR1 GTSNPN and CDR2 SVGIG come from the germline V gene (reference sequence). The CDR3 here is CAWRFRGPQETQYF. CDR3 coding DNA: TGTGCCTGGAGGTTCCGGGGGCCCCAAGAGACCCAGTACTTC.

The count of this clone is one. The chain links TRBV6-5 to TRBJ2-5; weak D call: TRBD2 (7 bases). Trimming shortened V by 0 bases and J by 5 bases, and 13 bases separated the two germline ends. This CDR3 spans 15 amino acids. CDR1 and CDR2 from the germline V gene are MNHEY and SVGAGI. The CDR3 spells CASSYSGGAAETQYF. In DNA form, the CDR3 reads TGTGCCAGCAGTTACTCGGGGGGGGCGGCGGAGACCCAGTACTTC.

V usage is TRBV28 and J usage is TRBJ1-1, with TRBD1 identical over 7 bases. Germline values: CDR1 MDHEN, CDR2 SYDVKM. V was pared by 5 bases and J by 3 bases, with 6 bases of the junction left unmatched. The CDR3 length is 14 residues. The CDR3 region has the DNA TGTGCCAGCAGTACGCAAGGGGGCTACACTGAAGCTTTCTTT. It is translated as CASSTQGGYTEAFF.